Below are 2 T cell receptor beta chains sequenced from a single sample in a study of sequential checkpoint blockade in melanoma (dated by TCRdb to about 2019). The method behind the library was the immunoSEQ multiplex PCR assay. The source is immuneACCESS, and TCRdb retained only in-frame sequences with V and J called. Part of the clones is not carried over; for the studies checked, unresolved V genes explain less than half of this, and the remainder is unexplained. Present in this sample are roughly 12,000 clones, roughly 65% of which were seen just once. The ten biggest clones cover approximately 22% of the sample. In the paper's terms, the treatment or condition label means: randomized to nivolumab then ipilimumab (arm A) or the reverse (arm B). The sample consisted of CD8+ T cells sorted from blood (inferred from file names), taken from a patient given nivolumab and ipilimumab in sequence. The source is a human donor with melanoma.

The V and J genes are TRBV29-1 and TRBJ1-4; no firm D call. This CDR3 has 11 residues. V was cut by 4 bases and J by 7 bases, with 7 bases left in between. The V gene's germline CDR1 is SQVTM and CDR2 ANQGSEA. The chain's CDR3 is CSVVRGEKLFF. DNA of the CDR3: TGCAGCGTTGTCCGGGGTGAAAAACTGTTTTTT.

The table lists this clone with a few counts. This is likely an artifact of a read error, given a far larger clone one base away. V usage is TRBV5-3 and J usage is TRBJ2-1; the match to TRBD2 covers 8 bases. TRBV5-3 belongs to the ORF category, with a function that is uncertain. This CDR3 has 15 residues. Trimming removed 1 base from V and 10 bases from J; junction bases left unmatched: 10. The CDR3 spells CARSLSGAGVLEQFF. CDR3 coding DNA: TGTGCCAGAAGCTTGAGTGGAGCGGGAGTTTTGGAGCAGTTCTTC.